This T cell receptor beta chain appears in the sequencing data of a study of sequential checkpoint blockade in melanoma. In the study overall: First-line arms were nivolumab then ipilimumab, or the reverse, randomized 1:1. Each arm's sequence ended with maintenance nivolumab.

Treatment defined: randomized to nivolumab then ipilimumab (arm A) or the reverse (arm B). Sequencing was performed with immunoSEQ multiplex PCR; in TCRdb, only in-frame clones are kept and a portion is missing. The repertoire holds over 10,000 clones, with around 82% as singletons. Germline V gene data show CDR1 as SGHTA and CDR2 as FQGNSA. V was trimmed by 6 bases and J by 5 bases, leaving 19 bases between them. The CDR3 is 15 residues long. The material sequenced was CD8+ T cells sorted from blood (inferred from file names), taken from a patient given nivolumab and ipilimumab in sequence. The V gene is TRBV7-2, the J gene TRBJ1-2, with D uncertain. The clonotype was recovered from a human donor with melanoma. The CDR3, as DNA: TGTGCCAGCAGAAAGCCCGCGGATGGCACGTATGGCTACACCTTC. It translates to CASRKPADGTYGYTF.